Listed below are T cell receptor beta chains from one sample, sequenced in a study of early T cells in non-severe SARS-CoV-2 infection. Each CDR3 protein gets one entry after TCRdb re-called the 5' RACE reads with MiXCR. The table has 100,000 to 130,000 distinct CDR3 sequences, 9% to 13% seen once. Sequences were obtained from whole blood. These receptors were collected from an adult who was a healthcare worker with PCR-confirmed SARS-CoV-2 infection or an uninfected control (not recorded which). CDR3s include the opening cysteine and the closing phenylalanine or tryptophan. The D gene is left open where the match is weak. Clone size is stated in some rows and not others, as once, few, many or a class when expanded.

v_gene	d_gene	abundance	j_gene	CDR3nt	CDR3aa
TRBV11-2	-	-	TRBJ1-4	TGTGACAGCAGCGAACCGGGACGGGGAAATGAAAAACTGTTTTTT	CDSSEPGRGNEKLFF
TRBV6-6	TRBD1	many	TRBJ1-1	TGTGCCAGCAGCCTTGCAGACAGGGGGGAAGCTTTCTTT	CASSLADRGEAFF
TRBV9	-	-	TRBJ2-2	TGTGCCAGCAGCGTAGAAATCGGCTACACCGGGGAGCTGTTTTTT	CASSVEIGYTGELFF
TRBV20-1	-	many	TRBJ1-2	TGCAGGCCCACGGACACGCCTGGCTACACCTTC	CRPTDTPGYTF
TRBV7-9	TRBD2	-	TRBJ2-4	TGTGCCAGCAGTAAAGGGCTGGGACTAGGGACCATAGTAGCCAAAAACATTCAGTACTTC	CASSKGLGLGTIVAKNIQYF
TRBV20-1	-	few	TRBJ1-5	TGCAGTGCTAGAGTGAGACAGCTTCATCAGCCCCAGCATTTT	CSARVRQLHQPQHF
TRBV5-1	-	-	TRBJ2-2	TGCGCCAGCTCCGCGGGGACCGGGGAGCTGTTTTTT	CASSAGTGELFF
TRBV7-3	-	many	TRBJ2-1	TGTGCCAGCAGTTGGACGAGGAGCTCCTACAATGAGCAGTTCTTC	CASSWTRSSYNEQFF
TRBV18	-	many	TRBJ2-5	TGTGCCAGCTCACCACAGGGCCAAGAGACCCAGTACTTC	CASSPQGQETQYF
TRBV12-3/TRBV12-4	-	many	TRBJ2-7	TGTGCCAGCAGTTTTAAAGGGTCACCAGGTTCCGAGCAGTACTTC	CASSFKGSPGSEQYF
TRBV20-1	-	many	TRBJ1-1	TGCAGTGCTAGAGCTCGCGAAGGGTGGAACACTGAAGCTTTCTTT	CSARAREGWNTEAFF
TRBV5-1	TRBD1	-	TRBJ1-5	TGCGCCAGCAGCTTGGGGACAGGGAGCAATCAGCCCCAGCATTTT	CASSLGTGSNQPQHF
TRBV29-1	-	few	TRBJ2-5	TGCAGCGCTGAACACAGGGACCCCCAAGAGACCCAGTACTTC	CSAEHRDPQETQYF
TRBV12-3/TRBV12-4	-	-	TRBJ2-2	TGTGCCAGCAGTCCGACAGCCGGGGAGCTGTTTTTT	CASSPTAGELFF
TRBV29-1	-	few	TRBJ2-3	TGCAGCGTGAGGACTAGCACAGATACGCAGTATTTT	CSVRTSTDTQYF
TRBV20-1	TRBD1	-	TRBJ1-1	TGCAGTGCTAGAGACAGGGGGCGGACTGAAGCTTTCTTT	CSARDRGRTEAFF
TRBV7-8	TRBD1	-	TRBJ2-7	TGTGCCAGCAGCCAGGGGGTTGGCGAGCAGTACTTC	CASSQGVGEQYF
TRBV5-1	-	-	TRBJ1-1	TGCGCCAGCAGCTTGGAGGGGCGAACTGAAGCTTTCTTT	CASSLEGRTEAFF
TRBV6-5	-	few	TRBJ1-2	TGTGCCAGCAGTTATTCCCGGGGCGCGAACTATGGCTACACCTTC	CASSYSRGANYGYTF
TRBV5-1	-	many	TRBJ2-7	TGCGCCAGCAGCTTGGTCGGTGGAGCTCCCTACGAGCAGTACTTC	CASSLVGGAPYEQYF
TRBV29-1	-	few	TRBJ1-1	TGCAGCGTATCGGAGGGAGAAGCTTTCTTT	CSVSEGEAFF
TRBV29-1	-	few	TRBJ2-2	TGCAGCGTTGAAGGGGGGCAGGTCGACACCGGGGAGCTGTTTTTT	CSVEGGQVDTGELFF
TRBV5-1	TRBD2	many	TRBJ2-5	TGCGCCAGCAGCTTGGGGGCGCGGGAGGACCAAGAGACCCAGTACTTC	CASSLGAREDQETQYF
TRBV14	-	few	TRBJ1-2	TGTGCCAGCAGCCAAGTGAGGGGAAATGATGGCTACACCTTC	CASSQVRGNDGYTF
TRBV6-2/TRBV6-3	TRBD1	-	TRBJ2-7	TGTGCCAGCAGCCCCGCCGGGACAGGGGCGTACGAGCAGTACTTC	CASSPAGTGAYEQYF
TRBV6-5	TRBD2	few	TRBJ2-7	TGTGCCAGCGCTGGCCCCTGGTCCGGGACTAGCGGGGTCCTGACCTACGAGCAGTACTTC	CASAGPWSGTSGVLTYEQYF
TRBV3-1	TRBD2	-	TRBJ2-7	TGTGCCAGCAGCCAAGGAGTAGCGGGAGCCTACGAGCAGTACTTC	CASSQGVAGAYEQYF
TRBV5-1	-	many	TRBJ2-5	TGCGCCAGCAGCTTGGGGCTAGCTCCAGAGACCCAGTACTTC	CASSLGLAPETQYF
TRBV11-2	-	few	TRBJ1-2	TGTGCCAGCAGCCCCCGCCAGTATGGCTACACCTTC	CASSPRQYGYTF
TRBV12-2	-	-	TRBJ2-7	TGTGCAAGTCGCTTTGCCTGTGGCCCGGGACTAGCGGGCCGACCCTACGAGCAGTACTTC	CASRFACGPGLAGRPYEQYF
TRBV5-5	-	-	TRBJ1-5	TGTGCCAGCAGCTTGGGGGGATGGAGCAATCAGCCCCAGCATTTT	CASSLGGWSNQPQHF
TRBV12-3/TRBV12-4	-	-	TRBJ2-1	TGTGCCAGCAGCGGGACTGTCTACAATGAGCAGTTCTTC	CASSGTVYNEQFF
TRBV12-3/TRBV12-4	-	-	TRBJ2-1	TGTGCCAGCAGTTTGGTACAGGCCCTGGGGGAGCAGTTCTTC	CASSLVQALGEQFF
TRBV20-1	-	many	TRBJ1-2	TGCAGTGCTAAGGCCATGGGGGGGCGCCCCGACTATGGCTACACCTTC	CSAKAMGGRPDYGYTF
TRBV29-1	-	-	TRBJ2-1	TGCAGCGTTTCTAGGAGATTGGCCGGCAATGAGCAGTTCTTC	CSVSRRLAGNEQFF
TRBV28	-	few	TRBJ1-5	TGTGCCAGCAGTCCTTTGACGGGCTTACAGCCCCAGCATTTT	CASSPLTGLQPQHF
TRBV6-5	-	-	TRBJ2-7	TGTGCCAGCAGCCCAACGGTGGGGGCGGCCTACGAGCAGTACTTC	CASSPTVGAAYEQYF
TRBV11-3	-	many	TRBJ2-7	TGTGCCAGCAGCTTAGATCCAAACGCGAGGGGCGAGCAGTACTTC	CASSLDPNARGEQYF
TRBV4-2	TRBD1	few	TRBJ1-2	TGTGCCAGCAGCCCAGTACAGGGGGAGGGCGGCTACACCTTC	CASSPVQGEGGYTF
TRBV18	TRBD1	many	TRBJ2-4	TGTGCCAGCTCACCTCCCGGGACAGGACTAGCCAAAAACATTCAGTACTTC	CASSPPGTGLAKNIQYF
TRBV5-1	TRBD1	many	TRBJ1-5	TGCGCCAGCAGCCCCGGGACAGGGAATAGCAATCAGCCCCAGCATTTT	CASSPGTGNSNQPQHF
TRBV29-1	-	few	TRBJ1-1	TGCAGCGTTGGGCAAGTTGGCACTGAAGCTTTCTTT	CSVGQVGTEAFF